The 17 T cell receptor beta chains below come from one sample, sequenced in a study of preoperative IRX-2 immunotherapy in early breast cancer. Treatment indicated: preoperative locoregional IRX-2 cytokine immunotherapy. Data came from immunoSEQ multiplex PCR; TCRdb stores just in-frame clones and leaves some out. The data contain 20,000 to 30,000 clones, around 75% of them singletons. The material sequenced was lymph node tissue, taken after IRX-2 immunotherapy. The origin of the receptors is a human donor with breast cancer.

Only one count was recorded for this clone. The V call is TRBV7-7, the J call TRBJ1-2, with 9 bases fitting TRBD1. The CDR3 totals 16 residues. In germline, CDR1 is SSHAT, CDR2 FNYEAQ (reference sequence). V lost 5 bases, J lost 4 bases, and 11 bases stayed unmatched. CDR3 amino acids: CASSPQAAGQGYGYTF. CDR3 sequence (DNA): TGTGCCAGCAGCCCGCAAGCCGCGGGACAGGGCTATGGCTACACCTTC.

The chain employs TRBV15 and TRBJ1-2; D remains unclear. Trimming cost V 0 bases and J 1 base, with 9 bases left between them. The CDR3 spans 15 residues. Germline V CDR1 and CDR2: LNHNV, YYDKDF (reference sequence). CDR3 region: CATSRDFGDNYGYTF. CDR3 sequence (DNA): TGTGCCACCAGCAGAGATTTTGGGGATAACTATGGCTACACCTTC.

The V gene is TRBV28, the J gene TRBJ2-5, with 10 nucleotides matching TRBD2. CDR3 length: 15 amino acids. Germline assignment: CDR1 MDHEN and CDR2 SYDVKM. V shed 8 bases, J shed 5 bases, and the junction held 11 bases outside the gene matches. The CDR3 DNA sequence: TGTGCCAGCTCACAAGCGGGAGGGCCATGGGAGACCCAGTACTTC. Its protein is CASSQAGGPWETQYF.

The V call is TRBV28, the J call TRBJ2-7; D perhaps matches TRBD1 (7 bases). This CDR3 contains 18 residues. Germline CDR1 and CDR2: MDHEN and SYDVKM. Trimming removed 4 bases from V and 9 bases from J, with 31 bases in between. The CDR3 DNA is TGTGCCAGCAGTTCCCCCCCCTCAGGGGGGCTTCGTCAATTCGTGCAGTACTTC. It is translated as CASSSPPSGGLRQFVQYF.

The chain carries TRBV11-1 and TRBJ1-5; TRBD1 agrees at 7 bases. V lost 3 bases and J lost 7; bases outside the gene matches: 9. The CDR3 is made up of 15 amino acids. CDR1 is SGHAT, CDR2 FQDESV, per germline (reference sequence). The chain's CDR3 is CASSLWDRSLQPQHF. The CDR3 DNA reads as TGTGCCAGCAGCTTGTGGGACAGATCTTTGCAGCCCCAGCATTTT.

The chain carries TRBV28 and TRBJ2-7; D is uncertain. The CDR3 runs 12 residues. Germline V gives CDR1 MDHEN, CDR2 SYDVKM. V was clipped by 7 bases and J by 3 bases, with 10 bases between them. In DNA form, the CDR3 reads TGTGCCAGCATCGGCCCTTACTACGAGCAGTACTTC. Amino acid sequence: CASIGPYYEQYF.

The chain carries TRBV5-1 and TRBJ2-7; the match to TRBD1 covers 10 bases. The CDR3 runs to 16 residues. The ends lost 0 bases at V and 10 bases at J; junction bases unmatched: 13. Germline V CDR1 and CDR2: SGHRS, YFSETQ. The CDR3 DNA reads TGCGCCAGCAGCTTGGGTCTGGGACAGGGGTCTAGCTACCAGTACTTC. Translated: CASSLGLGQGSSYQYF.

The V gene is TRBV19, the J gene TRBJ2-3; 14 positions match TRBD2. The junction had 6 bases not matched to a gene; V was cut back by 8 bases and J by 2 bases. Germline lookup yields CDR1 LNHDA and CDR2 SQIVND (reference sequence). This CDR3 region has 16 residues. The CDR3 here is CASSMTSGRATDTQYF. Written as DNA, the CDR3 is TGTGCCAGTTCTATGACTAGCGGGAGGGCCACAGATACGCAGTATTTT.

This chain connects TRBV25-1 to TRBJ2-2, with 7 bases lining up with TRBD1. CDR3 length: 17 residues. The germline V gene encodes CDR1 MGHDK and CDR2 SYGVNS. V dropped 2 bases and J dropped 0; count of bases not matched to a gene: 6. The CDR3 DNA is TGTGCCAGCAGTGAAGTATGGGACAGCGCGAACACCGGGGAGCTGTTTTTT. Translation gives CASSEVWDSANTGELFF.

This chain joins TRBV19 and TRBJ1-1; D might be TRBD1 (5 bases). The germline V gene has CDR1 LNHDA and CDR2 SQIVND (reference sequence). The CDR3 has 13 residues. The V gene lost 5 bases and the J gene lost 3 bases, with 10 bases spanning the gap. The CDR3 loop is CASSRTSDTEAFF. The CDR3 region has the DNA TGTGCCAGTAGTCGGACATCCGACACTGAAGCTTTCTTT.

This chain joins TRBV15 and TRBJ2-3, with a tentative D call TRBD2 (6 bases). Germline V gives CDR1 LNHNV, CDR2 YYDKDF (reference sequence). The CDR3 has 15 residues. Trimming removed 3 bases from V and 2 bases from J, with 12 bases in between. The CDR3 sequence: CATSRTRTLTDTQYF. The CDR3 nucleotides read TGTGCCACCAGCAGGACTAGAACCCTCACAGATACGCAGTATTTT. Combining the CDR3 with reference TRBV15 and TRBJ2-3 gives the whole variable domain DAMVIQNPRYQVTQFGKPVTLSCSQTLNHNVMYWYQQKSSQAPKLLFHYYDKDFNNEADTPDNFQSRRPNTSFCFLDIRSPGLGDTAMYLCATSRTRTLTDTQYFGPGTRLTVL.

V gene TRBV12-1 combines with J gene TRBJ2-1; the D call in the table, TRBD2, was not verified against the DNA. TRBV12-1 is an annotated pseudogene. This CDR3 has 15 residues. The CDR3 here is CASSESSLSYNEQFF. Here the CDR3 DNA reads TGTGCCAGCAGCGAGTCTAGCCTCTCCTACAATGAGCAGTTCTTC.

The chain couples TRBV5-1 to TRBJ2-2, with D perhaps TRBD1 (5 bases). The CDR3 runs 14 residues. Per germline, CDR1 SGHRS and CDR2 YFSETQ. Between the trimmed V and J ends, which lost 0 bases and 3 bases, there was a span of 6 bases. CDR3 in DNA: TGCGCCAGCAGCTTGGGCAGGGACACCGGGGAGCTGTTTTTT. It encodes CASSLGRDTGELFF.

J is TRBJ2-3 and V is TRBV11-1; 11 bases agree with TRBD2. The junction had 9 bases not matched to a gene; V was cut back by 5 bases and J by 5 bases. CDR1 SGHAT and CDR2 FQDESV come from the germline V gene (reference sequence). This CDR3 has 16 amino acids. The CDR3 nucleotides are TGTGCCAGCAGCCCCGGGACACTAGCGGGAGTAGATACGCAGTATTTT. This gives the protein CASSPGTLAGVDTQYF.

The J gene is TRBJ2-1, the V gene TRBV5-1, with 8 bases aligning to TRBD1. Looked up from germline, CDR1 is SGHRS and CDR2 is YFSETQ. The V segment lost 2 bases and the J segment 0 bases; nucleotides outside the gene matches: 1. CDR3 length: 15 residues. The CDR3 DNA sequence: TGCGCCAGCAGCTTCGGGACAGGCTCCTACAATGAGCAGTTCTTC. Its protein is CASSFGTGSYNEQFF.

The V call is TRBV19, the J call TRBJ2-7, with D maybe TRBD2 (5 bases). Between the trimmed V and J ends, which lost 8 bases and 7 bases, there was a span of 12 bases. There are 11 residues in the CDR3. Germline CDR1 LNHDA, CDR2 SQIVND (reference sequence). The CDR3 here is CASGKEEEQYF. The CDR3 bases are TGTGCCAGTGGGAAGGAGGAGGAGCAGTACTTC.

This chain uses TRBV18 with TRBJ2-7, with TRBD1 identical over 8 bases. V was clipped by 4 bases and J by 2 bases; unmatched bases: 4. CDR1 is KGHSH, CDR2 LQKENI, per germline. The CDR3 is made up of 14 amino acids. The DNA of the CDR3 is TGTGCCAGCTCACATGAACAGGGGGCCTACGAGCAGTACTTC. Its protein is CASSHEQGAYEQYF.